The 25 T cell receptor beta chains given below trace back to one sample, sequenced in a study of glioma-infiltrating T cells after dendritic cell vaccination. The time point: after dendritic cell vaccination, including at tumor progression/relapse. Data came from immunoSEQ multiplex PCR; TCRdb stores just in-frame clones and leaves some out. This sample has tens of thousands of clones, with 80% to 90% found just once. The sequenced sample was blood, obtained after dendritic cell vaccination. All receptors derive from a human donor with glioblastoma.

This clone has only one observation. The chain joins TRBV4-1 to TRBJ2-3, with D possibly matching TRBD2 (6 bases). Trimming took 0 bases from V and 3 from J, leaving 13 bases between them. Per germline, CDR1 MGHRA and CDR2 YSYEKL. The CDR3 covers 16 residues. The CDR3 spells CASSQEGGAGTDTQYF. DNA of the CDR3: TGCGCCAGCAGCCAAGAAGGAGGGGCCGGAACAGATACGCAGTATTTT.

This chain links TRBV4-1 with TRBJ2-1, with 7 bases fitting TRBD2. This CDR3 is built from 16 residues. Looked up from germline, CDR1 is MGHRA and CDR2 is YSYEKL. V shed 2 bases and J 1 base; nucleotides not matched to a gene: 5. The CDR3 DNA sequence: TGCGCCAGCAGCCAACACCGGGACTATTCCTACAATGAGCAGTTCTTC. It encodes CASSQHRDYSYNEQFF.

This clone was observed a handful of times. V and J are TRBV6-5 and TRBJ1-2; 9 nucleotides align to TRBD1. The V and J ends lost 0 bases and 3 bases, in that order; junction bases with no gene match: 5. The CDR3 is 16 amino acids. The germline CDR1 and CDR2 sequences are MNHEY and SVGAGI. CDR3 loop: CASSYSMGQGDYGYTF. In DNA, the CDR3 is TGTGCCAGCAGTTACTCCATGGGACAGGGCGACTATGGCTACACCTTC.

The gene calls are TRBV5-1 and TRBJ1-1, with a weak D call TRBD1 (6 bases). The germline gives CDR1 SGHRS, CDR2 YFSETQ. V lost 5 bases and J lost 2, with 19 bases in between. The CDR3 is made up of 16 amino acids. CDR3 bases: TGCGCCAGCAGGCTTACTACAGGGTTGGATAACACTGAAGCTTTCTTT. This encodes CASRLTTGLDNTEAFF.

The chain is built from TRBV5-1 and TRBJ1-2; a weak D match, TRBD1 (5 bases). Germline lookup yields CDR1 SGHRS and CDR2 YFSETQ. Between the trimmed V and J ends, which lost 7 bases and 7 bases, there was a span of 14 bases. There are 12 residues in the CDR3. The CDR3 sequence is CASAPGGAGYTF. The CDR3 nucleotides read TGCGCCAGCGCCCCCGGGGGTGCTGGCTACACCTTC.

J is TRBJ2-5 and V is TRBV5-4; 10 nucleotides agree with TRBD2. CDR3 size: 14 residues. Trimming at V came to 4 bases and at J to 4 bases, leaving 4 bases not matched to a gene. Germline V lookup: CDR1 SGHNT, CDR2 YYREEE (reference sequence). This chain's CDR3 is CASSRSGGAETQYF. The CDR3 region has the DNA TGTGCCAGCAGCCGGAGCGGGGGGGCAGAGACCCAGTACTTC.

The gene calls are TRBV10-3 and TRBJ2-4; a possible D gene is TRBD1 (6 bases). The CDR3 has 14 amino acids. The V end lost 7 bases, the J end lost 7 bases, and 17 bases lay between the germline ends. CDR1 is ENHRY and CDR2 is SYGVKD in the germline V gene. Written as DNA, the CDR3 is TGTGCCATCACCTCAATAGGGACATCGAACATTCAGTACTTC. Translation gives CAITSIGTSNIQYF.

This chain connects TRBV7-2 to TRBJ1-1, with 8 nucleotides matching TRBD1. Germline values: CDR1 SGHTA, CDR2 FQGNSA. There are 14 residues in the CDR3. V lost 3 bases to trimming and J lost 3 bases; unmatched junction nucleotides: 3. The CDR3 loop is CASSLGQAYTEAFF. CDR3 in DNA: TGTGCCAGCAGCTTGGGACAGGCCTACACTGAAGCTTTCTTT.

This chain uses TRBV14 with TRBJ2-5; 10 nucleotides line up with TRBD2. Unmatched junction bases numbered 4, after V lost 4 bases and J lost 5 bases. The CDR3 covers 14 residues. Germline V CDR1 and CDR2: SGHDN, FVKESK. CDR3 in amino acids: CASSLLAGEETQYF. The CDR3 DNA follows: TGTGCCAGCAGCCTTCTAGCGGGAGAGGAGACCCAGTACTTC.

This chain connects TRBV27 to TRBJ2-1; 12 nucleotides line up with TRBD2. With 6 bases clipped from V and 7 bases from J, the junction kept 4 bases outside the gene matches. This CDR3 is built from 14 residues. Looked up from germline, CDR1 is MNHEY and CDR2 is SMNVEV (reference sequence). This CDR3 is CASRPSGGANEQFF. In DNA form, the CDR3 reads TGTGCCAGCAGACCTAGCGGGGGGGCAAATGAGCAGTTCTTC.

The chain couples TRBV19 to TRBJ2-7, with D unclear. Trimming removed 1 base from V and 5 bases from J, with 15 bases in between. CDR1 LNHDA and CDR2 SQIVND come from the germline V gene (reference sequence). CDR3 length equals 15 residues. CDR3 in amino acids: CASSIGSGLLNEQYF. CDR3 nucleotide sequence: TGTGCCAGTAGTATAGGCTCTGGGCTTCTGAACGAGCAGTACTTC.

This clone occurred once. The chain is built from TRBV4-3 and TRBJ1-5; perhaps TRBD1 as D (6 bases). The CDR3 has 15 residues. Trimming left V 1 base short and J 6 bases short, with 13 bases between. Germline V gives CDR1 LGHNA, CDR2 YSLEER. In DNA form, the CDR3 reads TGCGCCAGCAGCCAAGGGGCAGGGGTCCGTCAGCCCCAGCATTTT. It translates to CASSQGAGVRQPQHF.

This chain connects TRBV30 to TRBJ2-2, with a weak D call TRBD2 (5 bases). This CDR3 spans 15 amino acids. Germline CDR1 GTSNPN, CDR2 SVGIG (reference sequence). Trimming pared 0 bases from V and 5 bases from J, leaving 13 bases between. The CDR3 sequence: CAWSVRGSGTGELFF. The CDR3 bases are TGTGCCTGGAGTGTGAGAGGGTCGGGGACCGGGGAGCTGTTTTTT.

The gene calls are TRBV18 and TRBJ2-3; possibly TRBD2 for D (6 bases). The CDR3 contains 15 residues. The germline gives CDR1 KGHSH, CDR2 LQKENI. V gave up 3 bases and J gave up 5 bases, with 15 bases separating them. The DNA for the CDR3 is TGTGCCAGCTCACCGGGCGGGGTAGCACAAGATACGCAGTATTTT. Protein sequence: CASSPGGVAQDTQYF.

Worth noting for this clone: Distinct nucleotide sequences in the sample also encode this CDR3. The CDR3 DNA reads TGTGCCAGCAGGACAGGTACCTATGGCTACACCTTC. It is translated as CASRTGTYGYTF. The chain links TRBV6-1 to TRBJ1-2; a weak D match, TRBD1 (6 bases). CDR1 is MNHNS and CDR2 is SASEGT in the germline V gene. The V and J ends lost 6 bases and 4 bases respectively, with 9 bases between them. This CDR3 is built from 12 residues.

This clone occurred a few times. V usage is TRBV7-2 and J usage is TRBJ2-5; D call uncertain. Germline V gene data show CDR1 as SGHTA and CDR2 as FQGNSA. V lost 1 base and J 1 base, leaving 7 bases between the germline ends. There are 14 residues in the CDR3. The CDR3 DNA sequence: TGTGCCAGCAGCTTAGGCGTCATCCAAGAGACCCAGTACTTC. Translation gives CASSLGVIQETQYF.

The chain is built from TRBV27 and TRBJ2-3; TRBD1 aligns across 7 bases. The CDR3 contains 14 residues. The trim removed 5 bases at V and 6 bases at J, leaving 8 bases unmatched. Looked up from germline, CDR1 is MNHEY and CDR2 is SMNVEV (reference sequence). The CDR3: CASSLGQPSDTQYF. The DNA for the CDR3 is TGTGCCAGCAGTCTGGGACAGCCGTCGGATACGCAGTATTTT.

V usage is TRBV5-1 and J usage is TRBJ1-1, with unresolved D. V was cut by 6 bases and J by 2 bases, with 11 bases left in between. The CDR3 has 13 residues. Per the germline V gene, CDR1 is SGHRS and CDR2 is YFSETQ. CDR3 nucleotides: TGCGCCAGCACTTGGGCAGTTAACACTGAAGCTTTCTTT. Translating gives CASTWAVNTEAFF.

V gene TRBV19 combines with J gene TRBJ1-2, with D possibly matching TRBD1 (5 bases). The CDR3 runs to 17 residues. Germline V CDR1 and CDR2: LNHDA, SQIVND (reference sequence). V was trimmed by 6 bases and J by 7 bases, leaving 27 bases between them. CDR3 amino acids: CASSVRLGRGEGGGYTF. The DNA for the CDR3 is TGTGCCAGTAGCGTCCGTTTGGGGCGCGGGGAGGGTGGTGGCTACACCTTC.

The chain combines TRBV19 with TRBJ1-4; D may be TRBD1 (5 bases). CDR1 and CDR2 (germline): LNHDA, SQIVND (reference sequence). Trimming pared 6 bases from V and 5 bases from J, leaving 13 bases between. The CDR3 has 14 residues. The CDR3 here is CASSRGYLNEKLFF. CDR3 nucleotide sequence: TGTGCCAGTAGCCGGGGGTACTTAAATGAAAAACTGTTTTTT.

The chain is built from TRBV5-5 and TRBJ1-2; no clear D. The germline V gene encodes CDR1 SGHKS and CDR2 YYEKEE (reference sequence). This CDR3 contains 14 residues. The germline V and J ends were trimmed by 4 bases and 1 base, with 11 bases remaining between them. Here the CDR3 DNA reads TGTGCCAGCAGCCTTATCGACAATAACTATGGCTACACCTTC. Translated: CASSLIDNNYGYTF. Full variable domain (remainder filled in from reference TRBV5-5 and TRBJ1-2): DAGVTQSPTHLIKTRGQQVTLRCSPISGHKSVSWYQQVLGQGPQFIFQYYEKEERGRGNFPDRFSARQFPNYSSELNVNALLLGDSALYLCASSLIDNNYGYTFGSGTRLTVV.

This sequence joins TRBV5-1 and TRBJ2-3, with 15 nucleotides matching TRBD2. This CDR3 has 16 amino acids. Germline V gene sequence: CDR1 SGHRS, CDR2 YFSETQ. With V trimmed by 3 bases and J by 3 bases, 2 bases remained unmatched. CDR3 sequence: CASSWGTSGRTDTQYF. The CDR3 bases are TGCGCCAGCAGCTGGGGGACTAGCGGGAGGACAGATACGCAGTATTTT. Full variable domain (remainder filled in from reference TRBV5-1 and TRBJ2-3): KAGVTQTPRYLIKTRGQQVTLSCSPISGHRSVSWYQQTPGQGLQFLFEYFSETQRNKGNFPGRFSGRQFSNSRSEMNVSTLELGDSALYLCASSWGTSGRTDTQYFGPGTRLTVL.

The chain links TRBV5-1 to TRBJ2-1, with 8 nucleotides matching TRBD2. The V segment lost 4 bases and the J segment 4 bases; nucleotides outside the gene matches: 4. Germline CDR1 reads SGHRS; CDR2 reads YFSETQ. The CDR3 has 14 residues. The CDR3 bases are TGCGCCAGCAGCGCGGGACTAGGATACAATGAGCAGTTCTTC. As protein: CASSAGLGYNEQFF.

The rearrangement joins TRBV2 to TRBJ2-3; 7 bases line up with TRBD2. Germline loops: CDR1 SNHLY, CDR2 FYNNEI. The CDR3 extends over 13 amino acids. CDR3 protein: CASSPGGEDTQYF. The CDR3 DNA reads TGTGCGAGTTCACCGGGGGGTGAAGATACGCAGTATTTT.

The chain couples TRBV5-1 to TRBJ2-7; D is unresolved. The CDR3 extends over 18 amino acids. Germline loops: CDR1 SGHRS, CDR2 YFSETQ. V dropped 0 bases and J dropped 5 bases, with 24 bases sitting between them. This CDR3 reads CASSLGAPLLIIPHEQYF. The CDR3 DNA is TGCGCCAGCAGCTTGGGGGCCCCCCTCCTAATCATCCCCCACGAGCAGTACTTC. Filled out from reference TRBV5-1 and TRBJ2-7, the complete variable domain reads KAGVTQTPRYLIKTRGQQVTLSCSPISGHRSVSWYQQTPGQGLQFLFEYFSETQRNKGNFPGRFSGRQFSNSRSEMNVSTLELGDSALYLCASSLGAPLLIIPHEQYFGPGTRLTVT.